A single sample is the source of the 14 T cell receptor beta chains below, sequenced in a study of shared clonotypes between healthy human individuals (dated by TCRdb to about 2020). Libraries were constructed by the immunoSEQ multiplex PCR assay. TCRdb took over this immuneACCESS table, retaining in-frame rearrangements with V and J assigned. Such tables are incomplete; in checked studies, under half of the missing clones stem from an unresolved V gene, and the remainder is unexplained. In all, the sample holds a few hundred thousand clones, and 96% of those were seen once. 0.32% of the sample belongs to the ten largest clones. Sequencing input: memory CD8+ T cells sorted from blood. The cell subset or site label for this specimen denotes: CD45RO+ cells pooled with CCR7-negative TemRA cells. These receptor sequences come from a young man in good health.

The V and J genes are TRBV28 and TRBJ2-5; D is undetermined. The V and J ends lost 5 bases and 13 bases respectively, with 17 bases between them. The CDR3 is made up of 12 amino acids. The germline CDR1 and CDR2 sequences are MDHEN and SYDVKM. The CDR3 DNA is TGTGCCAGCAGTGCCTCGGGCCCTCTCCGGTACTTC. Translating gives CASSASGPLRYF.

The count of this clone is one. The chain uses TRBV30 and TRBJ2-7; maybe TRBD2 (5 bases). Germline CDR1 GTSNPN, CDR2 SVGIG (reference sequence). V was cut by 3 bases and J by 4 bases, with 13 bases left in between. The CDR3 is 13 amino acids. The chain's CDR3 is CAWSGEFGYEQYF. The CDR3 nucleotides read TGTGCCTGGAGCGGGGAATTCGGATACGAGCAGTACTTC. The full variable domain, with the rest looked up from reference TRBV30 and TRBJ2-7, is SQTIHQWPATLVQPVGSPLSLECTVEGTSNPNLYWYRQAAGRGLQLLFYSVGIGQISSEVPQNLSASRPQDRQFILSSKKLLLSDSGFYLCAWSGEFGYEQYFGPGTRLTVT.

The rearrangement uses TRBV19 and TRBJ2-1; no clear D gene. The CDR3 is 14 amino acids. V shed 1 base and J shed 6 bases, with 10 bases lying between them. Per the germline V gene, CDR1 is LNHDA and CDR2 is SQIVND (reference sequence). The CDR3 coding sequence is TGTGCCAGTAGTATAGCAAAAGGAGCCAATGAGCAGTTCTTC. Translating gives CASSIAKGANEQFF.

The CDR3 DNA reads TGCGCCAGCAGCCAAGCCGGCCAGGGGCTGGAAGAGACCCAGTACTTC. Translated, it gives CASSQAGQGLEETQYF. The rearrangement uses TRBV4-1 and TRBJ2-5; D may be TRBD1 (6 bases). Trimming cost V 1 base and J 3 bases, with 15 bases left between them. The germline gives CDR1 MGHRA, CDR2 YSYEKL. The CDR3 runs to 16 residues.

CDR3 nucleotide sequence: TGTGCCAGCAGCTTAGGAGGGGATAAGGTCTATGGCTACACCTTC. Residues: CASSLGGDKVYGYTF. The rearrangement uses TRBV7-9 and TRBJ1-2, with D possibly being TRBD1 (5 bases). Germline V gives CDR1 SEHNR, CDR2 FQNEAQ (reference sequence). Trimming took off 1 base at V and 4 bases at J, with 13 bases between the two ends. CDR3 length: 15 amino acids.

The chain carries TRBV5-1 and TRBJ2-7; TRBD1 matches at 7 bases. The CDR3 runs to 14 residues. Germline V gene lookup returns CDR1 SGHRS and CDR2 YFSETQ. The junction had 5 bases not matched to a gene; V was cut back by 1 base and J by 4 bases. This CDR3 is CASSLNAGGYEQYF. CDR3 sequence (DNA): TGCGCCAGCAGCTTGAACGCAGGGGGTTACGAGCAGTACTTC.

The chain carries TRBV6-6 and TRBJ2-5; 9 positions agree with TRBD1. The CDR3 covers 15 residues. Germline-derived CDR1 and CDR2 are MNHNY and SVGAGI (reference sequence). Trimming removed 2 bases from V and 4 bases from J; junction bases left unmatched: 5. The CDR3 sequence: CASSYGGTGRETQYF. The CDR3 nucleotides are TGTGCCAGCAGTTACGGAGGGACAGGGAGAGAGACCCAGTACTTC.

This clone was counted a single time. This chain connects TRBV30 to TRBJ2-7; TRBD1 might be the D (5 bases). Germline V gives CDR1 GTSNPN, CDR2 SVGIG (reference sequence). The CDR3 runs 11 residues. V was cut by 0 bases and J by 11 bases, with 11 bases left in between. This CDR3 reads CAWSVGAGEYF. The CDR3 DNA reads as TGTGCCTGGAGTGTAGGGGCAGGAGAGTACTTC. Full variable domain (remainder filled in from reference TRBV30 and TRBJ2-7): SQTIHQWPATLVQPVGSPLSLECTVEGTSNPNLYWYRQAAGRGLQLLFYSVGIGQISSEVPQNLSASRPQDRQFILSSKKLLLSDSGFYLCAWSVGAGEYFGPGTRLTVT.

The CDR3 sequence is CASSLAQGSTDTQYF. The CDR3 coding sequence is TGTGCCAGCAGCTTAGCTCAGGGGAGCACAGATACGCAGTATTTT. The rearrangement links TRBV7-9 to TRBJ2-3, with a weak D call TRBD1 (6 bases). The CDR3 extends over 15 amino acids. Trimming removed 0 bases from V and 0 bases from J, with 7 bases in between. CDR1 is SEHNR and CDR2 is FQNEAQ in the germline V gene (reference sequence).

This rearrangement joins TRBV28 to TRBJ2-1, with TRBD1 matching over 9 bases. V dropped 5 bases and J dropped 5; count of bases not matched to a gene: 7. CDR1 is MDHEN and CDR2 is SYDVKM in the germline V gene. This CDR3 is built from 15 residues. CDR3 sequence: CASSLRRDRDNEQFF. The CDR3 bases are TGTGCCAGCAGTCTCCGTAGGGACAGGGACAATGAGCAGTTCTTC. The whole variable domain, filled in from reference TRBV28 and TRBJ2-1, reads DVKVTQSSRYLVKRTGEKVFLECVQDMDHENMFWYRQDPGLGLRLIYFSYDVKMKEKGDIPEGYSVSREKKERFSLILESASTNQTSMYLCASSLRRDRDNEQFFGPGTRLTVL.

The genes are TRBV5-1 and TRBJ2-5, with 7 bases matching TRBD2. Germline CDR1 and CDR2: SGHRS and YFSETQ. The V and J ends lost 4 bases and 5 bases, in that order; junction bases with no gene match: 11. The CDR3 is 15 amino acids. This CDR3 is CASSRILATGETQYF. The CDR3 DNA reads as TGCGCCAGCAGCCGAATACTAGCGACCGGGGAGACCCAGTACTTC.

V is TRBV29-1 and J is TRBJ2-1, with 7 nucleotides matching TRBD1. There are 13 residues in the CDR3. Germline trimming cut 6 bases from V and 7 bases from J; bases unmatched to any gene: 9. Germline V gives CDR1 SQVTM, CDR2 ANQGSEA. CDR3 bases: TGCAGCGTCCGACAGGGTCTTAAAAATGAGCAGTTCTTC. Translated: CSVRQGLKNEQFF.

The chain employs TRBV28 and TRBJ2-7; 13 positions match TRBD2. The CDR3 spans 17 residues. Germline V gives CDR1 MDHEN, CDR2 SYDVKM. The trim removed 3 bases at V and 0 bases at J, leaving 5 bases unmatched. The CDR3 sequence is CASSFRGLAGHSYEQYF. The CDR3, as DNA: TGTGCCAGCAGTTTCAGGGGACTAGCGGGACACTCCTACGAGCAGTACTTC.

In DNA, the CDR3 is TGTGCCAGCCCCTCTCGTAGCGGGAGGCCCGGAGATACGCAGTATTTT. As protein: CASPSRSGRPGDTQYF. The V and J genes are TRBV2 and TRBJ2-3; 10 bases match TRBD2. The CDR3 has 16 residues. CDR1 is SNHLY and CDR2 is FYNNEI in the germline V gene. Trimming cost V 8 bases and J 5 bases; bases outside gene matches: 13.